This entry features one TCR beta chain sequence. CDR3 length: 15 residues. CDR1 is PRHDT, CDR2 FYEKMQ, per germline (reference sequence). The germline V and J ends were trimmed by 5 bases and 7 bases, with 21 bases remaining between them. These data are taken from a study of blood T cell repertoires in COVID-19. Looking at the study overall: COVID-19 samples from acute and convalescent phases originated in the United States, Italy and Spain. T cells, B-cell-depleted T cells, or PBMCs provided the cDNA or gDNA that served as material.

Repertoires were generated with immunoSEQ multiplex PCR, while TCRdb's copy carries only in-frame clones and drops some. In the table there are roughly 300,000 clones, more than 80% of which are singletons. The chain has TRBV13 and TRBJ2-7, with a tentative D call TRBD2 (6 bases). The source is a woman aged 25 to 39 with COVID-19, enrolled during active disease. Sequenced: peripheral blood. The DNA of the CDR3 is TGTGCCAGCAGCAGATACTCCGGGACTGGGGATGAGCAGTACTTC. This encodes CASSRYSGTGDEQYF. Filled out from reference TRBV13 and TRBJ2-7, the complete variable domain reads AAGVIQSPRHLIKEKRETATLKCYPIPRHDTVYWYQQGPGQDPQFLISFYEKMQSDKGSIPDRFSAQQFSDYHSELNMSSLELGDSALYFCASSRYSGTGDEQYFGPGTRLTVT.